This T cell receptor beta chain was identified during a study of beta chain features in type 1 diabetes (dated by TCRdb to 2017 to 2018). Regarding the complete study: Mean age, gender distribution, total cell number and subset yield did not differ between patients and healthy donors. In the study, recently diagnosed type 1 diabetes patients and matched healthy donors were compared on the TCRB repertoires of their sorted circulating CD4+ T cell subsets. A total of about 110,000,000 sorted cells were examined across all samples, and a strong correlation was observed between cell number per subset and RNA yield. Naive and central memory subsets were obtained from all 30 or so donors, but regulatory and stem cell-like memory subsets were isolated from only 8 patients and roughly eight healthy donors.

This clone has more than one count but fewer than ten. There is no known antigen for this receptor. Base qualities are not recorded, but no much larger clone differs from it by a single base. The investigation overall reported the following: The naive, central memory and regulatory TCRB repertoires appeared to resemble one another more closely among patients than among healthy donors. Because small numbers of individuals were included in the HLA sub-analyses, any influence of HLA type on TCRB rearrangement was left unresolved. Fewer insertions and more nucleotide deletions at VDJ recombination sites were observed in patients with type 1 diabetes, implying thymic rearrangement abnormalities. Because cDNA was sequenced instead of genomic DNA, highly expressing activated cells could be over-represented, though the groups showed no difference in activation or CD3 levels. PCR might favor shorter templates, but patient and control samples were amplified and corrected together, so any skew would affect both groups equally. In all four CD4+ subsets, TCRB CDR3 length was moderately but significantly shorter in type 1 diabetes patients.

The High Capacity cDNA Reverse Transcription Kit was used to reverse transcribe all of the isolated RNA, meaning that expressed TCRB transcripts were what got sequenced. Naive, central memory and regulatory T cell samples underwent deep immunoSEQ sequencing, averaging approximately 3.3 million total reads per sample. Sorted cells were lysed in RLT buffer, and RNA was extracted using DNase-treated RNeasy Micro or Mini kits according to cell number. To prevent cross-contamination, every cell subset was processed on its own, while patient and healthy donor samples were processed together. TCRB sequences were amplified from cDNA with the immunoSEQ multiplex PCR, producing 87-bp fragments spanning the CDR3 region. Sequencing of the amplicons was done on the Illumina HiSeq platform. In the paper's pipeline: PCR bias was computationally corrected using synthetic template baselines, reads within Hamming distance 2 were collapsed, and singletons that could not be merged were discarded. Reads were aligned against IMGT so that V, D and J genes, CDR3 length and insertions or deletions at six rearrangement sites could be assigned. Within each subset, clonotype counts were normalized to the number of sorted cells before true diversity and Gini coefficients were calculated with the tcR R package. The overlap coefficient, calculated on TCRB nucleotide sequences, was used to quantify repertoire sharing. Out-of-frame TCRB sequences from naive cells were analyzed as a proxy for the pre-selection repertoire. Not all clones reach the TCRdb copy of this immuneACCESS table, which keeps in-frame sequences only. Checked studies attribute under half of the gap to unresolved V genes and leave the rest unexplained. V and J calls and clone size are as listed in that table; D and trimming were resolved from the DNA. The sample table records 400,000 to 450,000 clones; approximately 13% of these occur just once. Around 0.035% of the sample is taken by the ten largest.

The CDR3, cysteine through phenylalanine, is 15 amino acids long. Left in the record is the CDR3 DNA by itself, 45 bases read in frame from the first base. CDR1 SGHTA and CDR2 FQGNSA were looked up in the germline V gene. The junction shows trimming of 6 bases on V and 4 bases on J, plus 18 bases between the germline ends. From each donor, a single peripheral blood sample of 95 to 150 mL on average was drawn into heparinised tubes. Naive, central memory, regulatory and stem cell-like memory CD4+ T cells were sorted on a BD FACSAria II using a panel including CD45RO, CCR7, CD25, CD127, CD95 and CD27. All sorted populations exceeded 95% purity. PBMCs were isolated immediately by Lymphoprep density gradient centrifugation and stained directly without culture. To minimize batch effects, samples were stained and sorted in pairs, one healthy donor with one patient per experiment.

This clonotype originated in a man aged 30-40 years in good health. Material for sequencing was naive CD4+ T cells from blood. The sample's cell subset or site, from its label and the paper: true naive CD4+ T cells. The rearrangement joined TRBV7-2 to TRBJ1-2; TRBD1 is a possible D gene, resting on 6 matching bases. The bases read TGTGCCAGCAGAATTGATCCGGGACAACCCTATGGCTACACCTTC. It codes for CASRIDPGQPYGYTF.